Listed below are T cell receptor beta chains from one sample, sequenced in a study of long-term antiretroviral therapy in people with HIV. Some clones are missing from TCRdb's copy, which holds only in-frame ones; the method was immunoSEQ multiplex PCR. Here the sample spans about 20,000 clones, 80% being singletons. The sample was unsorted PBMCs, taken 0.2 years after starting antiretroviral therapy. The source is a woman in her 40s with HIV. Both conserved end residues are trimmed from each CDR3.

V,J,CDR3
TRBV7-2,TRBJ2-7,ASSTSGDTHYEQY
TRBV11-3,TRBJ2-6,ASSLVAGPSGANVLT
TRBV10-3,TRBJ2-5,AISVTGTEETQY
TRBV19,TRBJ2-5,ASSVGLAGSQETQY
TRBV15,TRBJ2-3,ATSQGGAGTDTQY
TRBV20-1,TRBJ1-2,SAARDGYT
TRBV18,TRBJ2-1,ASSPAPGSSYNEQF
TRBV5-4,TRBJ2-1,ASRDSGASEQF
TRBV10-3,TRBJ2-7,AISEGTSGGYEQY
TRBV6-6,TRBJ2-1,ASSLAGGYNEQF
TRBV2,TRBJ1-1,ASSGQGLMNTEAF